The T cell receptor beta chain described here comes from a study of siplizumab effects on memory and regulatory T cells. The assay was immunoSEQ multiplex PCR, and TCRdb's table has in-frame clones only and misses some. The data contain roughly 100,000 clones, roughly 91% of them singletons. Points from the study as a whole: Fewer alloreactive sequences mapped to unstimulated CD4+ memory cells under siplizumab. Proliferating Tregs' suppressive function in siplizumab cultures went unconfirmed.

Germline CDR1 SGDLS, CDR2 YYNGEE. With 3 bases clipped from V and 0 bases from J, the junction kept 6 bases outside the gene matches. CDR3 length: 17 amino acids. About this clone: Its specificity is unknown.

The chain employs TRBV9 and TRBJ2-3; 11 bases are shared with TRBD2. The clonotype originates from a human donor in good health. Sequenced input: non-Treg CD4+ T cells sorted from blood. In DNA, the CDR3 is TGTGCCAGCAGCGAGGGGACTAGCGGAATCAGCACAGATACGCAGTATTTT. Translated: CASSEGTSGISTDTQYF.